This TCR beta chain is drawn from a study of T cell responses to AZD1222 COVID-19 vaccine. V lost 8 bases to trimming and J lost 7 bases; unmatched junction nucleotides: 7. Per the germline V gene, CDR1 is KGHSH and CDR2 is LQKENI. This CDR3 contains 13 residues. Profiling relied on immunoSEQ multiplex PCR, and the TCRdb table lists in-frame clones only, not all of them. The sample has some 150,000 clones, roughly nine tenths seen once; the top ten hold approximately 1.8%. A note on this clone: Its antigen remains unidentified.

Study conclusions and caveats: In a largely white British group with more females than males, clonal diversity was possibly underestimated. At baseline, seropositivity was found in only a handful of AZD1222 recipients. Targeting of unmutated variant regions was reportedly seen in nearly half of spike-specific TCRs.

The starting material was peripheral blood, obtained on day 0 of AZD1222 vaccination. The V call is TRBV18, the J call TRBJ1-4, with 7 bases identical to TRBD1. This receptor was taken from an adult in good health. The CDR3 coding sequence is TGTGCCAGCGCACAGGGGTTCGGTGAAAAACTGTTTTTT. Amino acids: CASAQGFGEKLFF. The whole variable domain, remainder taken from reference TRBV18 and TRBJ1-4, is NAGVMQNPRHLVRRRGQEARLRCSPMKGHSHVYWYRQLPEEGLKFMVYLQKENIIDESGMPKERFSAEFPKEGPSILRIQQVVRGDSAAYFCASAQGFGEKLFFGSGTQLSVL.